The 10 T cell receptor beta chains presented below share a single source sample, sequenced in a study of T cell changes during pregnancy in multiple sclerosis (dated by TCRdb to about 2019). The method was the immunoSEQ multiplex PCR assay. This is the immuneACCESS table as TCRdb keeps it, with only in-frame sequences that have V and J called. A part of the clones is gone; compared with another copy, unresolved V genes explain less than half, and the rest is unexplained. Counted in this sample were 90,000 or so clones; about 93% of them appeared once. The top ten constitute about 1.6% of the sample. This specimen was peripheral blood, taken after pregnancy. These receptors were obtained from a female donor in good health, enrolled as a control in a pregnancy study.

This clone was picked up one time. V is TRBV7-9 and J is TRBJ2-1, with 13 positions matching TRBD2. The CDR3 covers 15 residues. V lost 6 bases, J lost 5 bases, and 4 bases stayed unmatched. Germline V gene lookup returns CDR1 SEHNR and CDR2 FQNEAQ (reference sequence). The CDR3 DNA is TGTGCCAGCAGTCGGGGGACTAGCGGGAACAATGAGCAGTTCTTC. This codes for CASSRGTSGNNEQFF.

A remark on this clone: Mismatch with germline at one junction end may stem from a read error. The chain has TRBV7-2 and TRBJ2-7; 10 bases map to TRBD2. The CDR3 covers 16 residues. Germline V CDR1 and CDR2: SGHTA, FQGNSA. In nucleotides, the CDR3 is TGTGCCAGCAGCCTAGCGGGAGAAAAGAAGTCCTACGAGCAGTACTTC. Translated, it gives CASSLAGEKKSYEQYF.

This sequence joins TRBV7-2 and TRBJ2-2; TRBD1 might be the D (6 bases). The CDR3 consists of 13 residues. Germline V CDR1 and CDR2: SGHTA, FQGNSA. The V gene lost 3 bases and the J gene lost 5 bases, with 7 bases spanning the gap. The chain's CDR3 is CASSFQGTGELFF. The CDR3 DNA is TGTGCCAGCAGCTTTCAGGGGACCGGGGAGCTGTTTTTT.

This chain connects TRBV10-3 to TRBJ2-7, with 11 nucleotides matching TRBD2. The V gene's germline CDR1 is ENHRY and CDR2 SYGVKD. The CDR3 has 19 residues. Trimming removed 0 bases from V and 2 bases from J; junction bases left unmatched: 12. For the CDR3, the DNA is TGTGCCATCAGTGAGTCGGTACTTAAAACTAGCGGGAGCCCCTACGAGCAGTACTTC. Its translation: CAISESVLKTSGSPYEQYF.

DNA of the CDR3: TGTGCCAGCAGCAAAGCTGGTAGAAGGACAGAACCCGACCGCACAGATACGCAGTATTTT. This sequence encodes CASSKAGRRTEPDRTDTQYF. The chain employs TRBV21-1 and TRBJ2-3; TRBD1 was called by the table and not checked on the DNA. TRBV21-1 is shown as a pseudogene. This CDR3 region has 20 residues.

V is TRBV6-1 and J is TRBJ1-5; D might be TRBD1 (6 bases). This CDR3 spans 13 amino acids. V was pared by 6 bases and J by 3 bases, with 9 bases between. Germline lookup yields CDR1 MNHNS and CDR2 SASEGT. The CDR3 sequence is CASRQGFNQPQHF. CDR3 DNA sequence: TGTGCCAGCAGACAGGGATTCAATCAGCCCCAGCATTTT.

J is TRBJ2-1 and V is TRBV28; D is perhaps TRBD2 (6 bases). This CDR3 comprises 14 residues. Germline values: CDR1 MDHEN, CDR2 SYDVKM. The V gene lost 6 bases and the J gene lost 1 base, with 10 bases spanning the gap. The CDR3 coding sequence is TGTGCCAGCAGCCGAGCGGGTTCCTACAATGAGCAGTTCTTC. Protein: CASSRAGSYNEQFF.

J is TRBJ1-5 and V is TRBV28; TRBD1 is a possible D gene (5 bases). CDR3 length: 19 amino acids. V dropped 8 bases and J dropped 3 bases, with 29 bases sitting between them. Looked up from germline, CDR1 is MDHEN and CDR2 is SYDVKM. CDR3 nucleotides: TGTGCCAGCGGGGGGATAGGAACGGGAGATTTCTTTGCCAATCAGCCCCAGCATTTT. Translated, it gives CASGGIGTGDFFANQPQHF. The variable domain in full, completed from reference TRBV28 and TRBJ1-5, reads DVKVTQSSRYLVKRTGEKVFLECVQDMDHENMFWYRQDPGLGLRLIYFSYDVKMKEKGDIPEGYSVSREKKERFSLILESASTNQTSMYLCASGGIGTGDFFANQPQHFGDGTRLSIL.

V usage is TRBV6-1 and J usage is TRBJ2-7; TRBD2 agrees at 9 bases. Germline V CDR1 and CDR2: MNHNS, SASEGT. The CDR3 totals 15 residues. The ends lost 3 bases at V and 0 bases at J; junction bases unmatched: 3. The CDR3 DNA reads TGTGCCAGCAGTGACCTAGCGGGGTCCTCCTACGAGCAGTACTTC. Residues: CASSDLAGSSYEQYF.

The chain is built from TRBV10-3 and TRBJ2-2, with D possibly TRBD1 on 5 matching bases. This CDR3 is built from 16 residues. Germline CDR1 ENHRY, CDR2 SYGVKD. The V end lost 3 bases, the J end lost 1 base, and 12 bases lay between the germline ends. CDR3 sequence: CAISESSRENTGELFF. In nucleotides, the CDR3 is TGTGCCATCAGTGAATCGTCCAGGGAGAACACCGGGGAGCTGTTTTTT.